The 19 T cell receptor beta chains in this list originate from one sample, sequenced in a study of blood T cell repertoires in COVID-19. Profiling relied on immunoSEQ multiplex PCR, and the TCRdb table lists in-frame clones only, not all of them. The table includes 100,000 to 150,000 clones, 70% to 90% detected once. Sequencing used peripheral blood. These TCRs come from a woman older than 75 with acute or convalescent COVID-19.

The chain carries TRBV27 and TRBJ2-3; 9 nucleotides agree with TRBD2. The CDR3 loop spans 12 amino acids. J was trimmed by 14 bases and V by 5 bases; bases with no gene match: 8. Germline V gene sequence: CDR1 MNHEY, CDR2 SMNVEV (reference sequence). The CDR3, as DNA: TGTGCCAGCAGTGTTAGCGGGGGCCGGGTGTATTTT. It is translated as CASSVSGGRVYF.

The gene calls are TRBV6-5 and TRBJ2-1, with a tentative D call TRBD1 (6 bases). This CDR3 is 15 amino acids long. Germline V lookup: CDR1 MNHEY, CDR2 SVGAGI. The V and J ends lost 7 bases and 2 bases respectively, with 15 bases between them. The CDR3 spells CASTTSTGAYNEQFF. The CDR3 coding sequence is TGTGCCAGCACCACATCGACAGGAGCCTACAATGAGCAGTTCTTC.

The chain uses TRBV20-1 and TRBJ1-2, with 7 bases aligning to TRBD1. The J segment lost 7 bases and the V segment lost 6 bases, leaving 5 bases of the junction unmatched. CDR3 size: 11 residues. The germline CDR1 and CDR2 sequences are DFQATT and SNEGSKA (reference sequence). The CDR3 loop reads CSAHRGGGYTF. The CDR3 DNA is TGCAGTGCCCACAGGGGAGGTGGCTACACCTTC.

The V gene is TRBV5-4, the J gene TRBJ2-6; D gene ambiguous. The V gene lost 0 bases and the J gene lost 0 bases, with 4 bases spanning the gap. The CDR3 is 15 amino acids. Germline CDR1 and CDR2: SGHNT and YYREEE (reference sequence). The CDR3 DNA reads TGTGCCAGCAGCTTGGATAGCTCTGGGGCCAACGTCCTGACTTTC. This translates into CASSLDSSGANVLTF. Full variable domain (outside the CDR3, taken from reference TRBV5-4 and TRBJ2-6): ETGVTQSPTHLIKTRGQQVTLRCSSQSGHNTVSWYQQALGQGPQFIFQYYREEENGRGNFPPRFSGLQFPNYSSELNVNALELDDSALYLCASSLDSSGANVLTFGAGSRLTVL.

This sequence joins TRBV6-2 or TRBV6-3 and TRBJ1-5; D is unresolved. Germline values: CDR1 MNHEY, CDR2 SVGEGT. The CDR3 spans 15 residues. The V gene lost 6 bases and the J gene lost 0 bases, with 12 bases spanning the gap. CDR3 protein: CASSLRADSNQPQHF. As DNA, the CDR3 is TGTGCCAGCAGCCTGAGGGCCGATAGCAATCAGCCCCAGCATTTT.

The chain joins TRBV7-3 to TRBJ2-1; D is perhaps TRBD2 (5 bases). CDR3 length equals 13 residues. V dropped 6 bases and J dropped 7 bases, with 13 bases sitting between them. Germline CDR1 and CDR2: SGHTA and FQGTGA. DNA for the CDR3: TGTGCCAGCAGTCGGGGTCAGTCGAATGAGCAGTTCTTC. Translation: CASSRGQSNEQFF. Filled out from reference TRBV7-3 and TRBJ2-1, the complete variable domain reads GAGVSQTPSNKVTEKGKYVELRCDPISGHTALYWYRQSLGQGPEFLIYFQGTGAADDSGLPNDRFFAVRPEGSVSTLKIQRTERGDSAVYLCASSRGQSNEQFFGPGTRLTVL.

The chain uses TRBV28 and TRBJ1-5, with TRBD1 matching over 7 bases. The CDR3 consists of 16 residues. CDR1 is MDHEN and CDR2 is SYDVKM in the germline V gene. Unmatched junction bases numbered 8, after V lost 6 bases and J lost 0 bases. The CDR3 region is CASRLGTDYSNQPQHF. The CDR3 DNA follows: TGTGCCAGCAGGTTGGGGACAGACTATAGCAATCAGCCCCAGCATTTT.

The chain's CDR3 is CASSLERATNEKLFF. In DNA form, the CDR3 reads TGTGCCAGCAGCTTAGAGAGAGCAACTAATGAAAAACTGTTTTTT. The chain combines TRBV7-9 with TRBJ1-4; D is uncertain. Germline CDR1 reads SEHNR; CDR2 reads FQNEAQ (reference sequence). V gave up 1 base and J gave up 0 bases, with 6 bases separating them. This CDR3 has 15 amino acids.

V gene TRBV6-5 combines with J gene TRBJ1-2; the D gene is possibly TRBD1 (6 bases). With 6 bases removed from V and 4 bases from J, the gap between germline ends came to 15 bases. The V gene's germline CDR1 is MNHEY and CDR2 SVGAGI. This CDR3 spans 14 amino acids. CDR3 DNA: TGTGCCAGCAGCCCAGGGGCTTCAATCTATGGCTACACCTTC. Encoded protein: CASSPGASIYGYTF.

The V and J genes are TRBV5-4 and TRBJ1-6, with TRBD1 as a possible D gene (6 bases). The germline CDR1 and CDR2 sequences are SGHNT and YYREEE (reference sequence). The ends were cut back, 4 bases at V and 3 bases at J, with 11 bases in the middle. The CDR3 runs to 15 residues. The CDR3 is CASSLGTLYNSPLHF. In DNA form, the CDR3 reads TGTGCCAGCAGCCTGGGGACACTCTATAATTCACCCCTCCACTTT.

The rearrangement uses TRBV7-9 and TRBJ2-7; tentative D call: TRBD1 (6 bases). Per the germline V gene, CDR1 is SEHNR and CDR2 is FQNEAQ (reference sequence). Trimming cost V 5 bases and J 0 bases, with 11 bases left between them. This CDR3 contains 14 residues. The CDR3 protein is CASSHPGDSYEQYF. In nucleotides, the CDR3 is TGTGCCAGCAGCCACCCAGGGGACTCCTACGAGCAGTACTTC.

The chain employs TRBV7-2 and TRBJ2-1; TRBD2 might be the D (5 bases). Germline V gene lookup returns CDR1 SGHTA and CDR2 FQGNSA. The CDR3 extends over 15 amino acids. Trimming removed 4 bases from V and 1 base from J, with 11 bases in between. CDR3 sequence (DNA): TGTGCCAGCAGCTCCTTCTCGGGGTCCTACAATGAGCAGTTCTTC. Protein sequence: CASSSFSGSYNEQFF.

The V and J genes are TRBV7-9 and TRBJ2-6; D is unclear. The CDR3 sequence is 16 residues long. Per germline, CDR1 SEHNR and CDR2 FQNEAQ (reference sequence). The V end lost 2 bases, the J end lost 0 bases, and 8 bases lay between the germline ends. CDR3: CASSLLQFSGANVLTF. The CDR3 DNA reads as TGTGCCAGCAGCTTACTACAGTTCTCTGGGGCCAACGTCCTGACTTTC.

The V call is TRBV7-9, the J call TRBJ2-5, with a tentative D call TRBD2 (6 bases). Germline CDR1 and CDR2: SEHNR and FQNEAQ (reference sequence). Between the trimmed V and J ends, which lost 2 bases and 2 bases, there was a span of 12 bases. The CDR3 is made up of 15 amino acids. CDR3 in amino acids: CASSLRLDIQETQYF. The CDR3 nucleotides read TGTGCCAGCAGCTTACGACTAGACATTCAAGAGACCCAGTACTTC.

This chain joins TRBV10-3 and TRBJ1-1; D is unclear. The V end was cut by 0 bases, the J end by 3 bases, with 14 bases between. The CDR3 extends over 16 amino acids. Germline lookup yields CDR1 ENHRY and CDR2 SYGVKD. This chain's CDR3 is CAISESGGNRYTEAFF. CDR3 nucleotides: TGTGCCATCAGTGAGTCGGGCGGGAACCGCTACACTGAAGCTTTCTTT.

The CDR3 DNA is TGTGCCAGCAGCCGTCGTGGACTAGCGGGGGGCCCAAGCCGGAATGAGCAGTTCTTC. Translation: CASSRRGLAGGPSRNEQFF. This rearrangement joins TRBV3-1 (or the pseudogene TRBV3-2) to TRBJ2-1; 14 bases match TRBD2. V was clipped by 4 bases and J by 7 bases; unmatched bases: 15. Germline V gene data show CDR1 as LGHDT and CDR2 as YNNKEL (reference sequence). The CDR3 loop spans 19 amino acids.

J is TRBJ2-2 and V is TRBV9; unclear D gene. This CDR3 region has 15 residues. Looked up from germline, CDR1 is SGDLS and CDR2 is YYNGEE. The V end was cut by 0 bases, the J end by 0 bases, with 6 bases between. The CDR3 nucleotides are TGTGCCAGCAGCGTAGGCAGGACGAACACCGGGGAGCTGTTTTTT. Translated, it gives CASSVGRTNTGELFF.

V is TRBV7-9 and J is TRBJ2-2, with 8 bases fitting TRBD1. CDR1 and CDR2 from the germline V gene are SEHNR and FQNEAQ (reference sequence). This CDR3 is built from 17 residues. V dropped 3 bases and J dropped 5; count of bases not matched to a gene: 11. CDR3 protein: CASSFPDRGPGTGELFF. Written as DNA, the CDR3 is TGTGCCAGCAGCTTCCCAGACAGGGGCCCCGGGACCGGGGAGCTGTTTTTT.

The CDR3, as DNA: TGTGCCAGCAGCTTAGACCCCTGGTCGGGCACAGATACGCAGTATTTT. Encoded protein: CASSLDPWSGTDTQYF. The chain combines TRBV7-7 with TRBJ2-3; no firm D call. The germline gives CDR1 SSHAT, CDR2 FNYEAQ (reference sequence). This CDR3 has 16 residues. V dropped 1 base and J dropped 1 base, with 12 bases sitting between them.